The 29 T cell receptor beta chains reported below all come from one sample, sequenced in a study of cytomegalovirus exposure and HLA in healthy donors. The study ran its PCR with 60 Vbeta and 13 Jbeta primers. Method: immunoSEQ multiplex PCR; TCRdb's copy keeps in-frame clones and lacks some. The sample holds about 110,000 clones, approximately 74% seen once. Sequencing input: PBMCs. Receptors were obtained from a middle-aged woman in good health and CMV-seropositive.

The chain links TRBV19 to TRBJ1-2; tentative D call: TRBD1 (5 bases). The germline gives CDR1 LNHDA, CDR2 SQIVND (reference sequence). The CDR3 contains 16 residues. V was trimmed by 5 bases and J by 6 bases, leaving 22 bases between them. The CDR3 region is CASSSFEFRASDGYTF. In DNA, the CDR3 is TGTGCCAGTAGTTCGTTCGAATTCAGGGCTTCGGATGGCTACACCTTC.

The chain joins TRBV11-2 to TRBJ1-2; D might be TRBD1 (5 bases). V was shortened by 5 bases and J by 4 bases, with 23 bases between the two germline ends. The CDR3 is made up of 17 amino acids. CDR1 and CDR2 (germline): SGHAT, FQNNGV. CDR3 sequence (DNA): TGTGCCAGCAGCCCCCAATCAGGGAACAGGAGATTCTATGGCTACACCTTC. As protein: CASSPQSGNRRFYGYTF. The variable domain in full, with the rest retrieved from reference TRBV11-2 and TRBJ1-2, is EAGVAQSPRYKIIEKRQSVAFWCNPISGHATLYWYQQILGQGPKLLIQFQNNGVVDDSQLPKDRFSAERLKGVDSTLKIQPAKLEDSAVYLCASSPQSGNRRFYGYTFGSGTRLTVV.

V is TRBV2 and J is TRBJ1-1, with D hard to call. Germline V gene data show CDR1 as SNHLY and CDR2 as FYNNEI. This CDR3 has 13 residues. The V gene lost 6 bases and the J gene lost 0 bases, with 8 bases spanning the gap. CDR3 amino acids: CASRGQLNTEAFF. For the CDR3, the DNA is TGTGCCAGCAGGGGCCAGTTGAACACTGAAGCTTTCTTT. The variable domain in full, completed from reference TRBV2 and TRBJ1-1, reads EPEVTQTPSHQVTQMGQEVILRCVPISNHLYFYWYRQILGQKVEFLVSFYNNEISEKSEIFDDQFSVERPDGSNFTLKIRSTKLEDSAMYFCASRGQLNTEAFFGQGTRLTVV.

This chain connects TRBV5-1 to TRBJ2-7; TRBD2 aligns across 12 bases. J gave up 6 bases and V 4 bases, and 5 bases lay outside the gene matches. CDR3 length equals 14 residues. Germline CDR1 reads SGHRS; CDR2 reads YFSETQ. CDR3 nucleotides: TGCGCCAGCAGCCAGCTGGGACTAGCGGGCGAGCAGTACTTC. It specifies CASSQLGLAGEQYF. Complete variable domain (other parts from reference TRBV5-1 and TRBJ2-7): KAGVTQTPRYLIKTRGQQVTLSCSPISGHRSVSWYQQTPGQGLQFLFEYFSETQRNKGNFPGRFSGRQFSNSRSEMNVSTLELGDSALYLCASSQLGLAGEQYFGPGTRLTVT.

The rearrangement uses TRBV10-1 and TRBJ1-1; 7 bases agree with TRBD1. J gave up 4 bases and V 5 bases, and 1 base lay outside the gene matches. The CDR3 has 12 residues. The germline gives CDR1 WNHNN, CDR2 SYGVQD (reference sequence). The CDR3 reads CASSTGVTEAFF. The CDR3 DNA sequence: TGCGCCAGCAGTACAGGGGTCACTGAAGCTTTCTTT.

The CDR3 nucleotides read TGTGCCTGGAGTGTGGGACTAGCGGGGGGAGATACGCAGTATTTT. As protein: CAWSVGLAGGDTQYF. This sequence joins TRBV30 and TRBJ2-3; TRBD2 aligns across 15 bases. Per germline, CDR1 GTSNPN and CDR2 SVGIG (reference sequence). Losses at the gene ends were 0 bases for V and 5 bases for J; bases not matched to a gene: 0. The CDR3 is 15 residues long.

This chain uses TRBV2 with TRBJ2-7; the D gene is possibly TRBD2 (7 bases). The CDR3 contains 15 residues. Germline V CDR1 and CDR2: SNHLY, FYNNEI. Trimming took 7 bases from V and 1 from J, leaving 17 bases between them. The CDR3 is CASTPRGGGSYEQYF. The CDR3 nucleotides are TGTGCCAGCACTCCGAGGGGGGGCGGGTCCTACGAGCAGTACTTC.

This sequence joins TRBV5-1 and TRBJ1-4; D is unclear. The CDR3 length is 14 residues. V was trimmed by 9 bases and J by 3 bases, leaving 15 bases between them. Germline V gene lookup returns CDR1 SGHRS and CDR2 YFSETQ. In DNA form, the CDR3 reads TGCGCCACCTCACTCTCCCCCGCTAATGAAAAACTGTTTTTT. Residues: CATSLSPANEKLFF.

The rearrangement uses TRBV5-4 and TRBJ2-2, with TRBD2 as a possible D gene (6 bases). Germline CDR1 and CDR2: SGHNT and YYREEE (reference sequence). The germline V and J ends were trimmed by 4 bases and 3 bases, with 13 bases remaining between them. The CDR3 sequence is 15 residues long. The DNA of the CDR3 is TGTGCCAGCAGCCCGGCTAGCGAGCACACCGGGGAGCTGTTTTTT. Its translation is CASSPASEHTGELFF.

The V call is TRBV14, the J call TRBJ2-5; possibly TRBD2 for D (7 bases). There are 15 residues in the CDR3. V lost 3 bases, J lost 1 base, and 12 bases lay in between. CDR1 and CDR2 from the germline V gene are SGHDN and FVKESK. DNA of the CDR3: TGTGCCAGCAGCCATCGGGGGGCTTTCCAAGAGACCCAGTACTTC. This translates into CASSHRGAFQETQYF.

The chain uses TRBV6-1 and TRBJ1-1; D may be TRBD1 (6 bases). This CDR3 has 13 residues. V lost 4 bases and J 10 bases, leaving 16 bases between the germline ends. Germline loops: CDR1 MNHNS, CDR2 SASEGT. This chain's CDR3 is CASSAQGRELAFF. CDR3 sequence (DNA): TGTGCCAGCAGTGCTCAGGGGCGTGAGTTAGCTTTCTTT.

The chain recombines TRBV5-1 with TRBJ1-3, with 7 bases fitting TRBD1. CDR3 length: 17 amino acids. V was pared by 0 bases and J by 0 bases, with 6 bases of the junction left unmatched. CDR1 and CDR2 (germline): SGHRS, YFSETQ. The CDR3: CASSLGPGGSSGNTIYF. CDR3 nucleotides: TGCGCCAGCAGCTTGGGTCCAGGGGGAAGCTCTGGAAACACCATATATTTT.

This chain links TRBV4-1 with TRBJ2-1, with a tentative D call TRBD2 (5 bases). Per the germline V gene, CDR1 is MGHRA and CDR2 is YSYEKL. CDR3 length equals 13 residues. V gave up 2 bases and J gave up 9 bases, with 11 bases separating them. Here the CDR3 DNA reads TGCGCCAGCAGCCAACCCGAGAGGGCTGAGCAGTTCTTC. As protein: CASSQPERAEQFF.

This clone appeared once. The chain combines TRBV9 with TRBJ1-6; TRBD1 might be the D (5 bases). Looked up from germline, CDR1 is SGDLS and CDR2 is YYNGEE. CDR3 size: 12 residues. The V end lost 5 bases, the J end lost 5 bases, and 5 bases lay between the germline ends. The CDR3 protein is CASRQDNSPLHF. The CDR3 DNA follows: TGTGCCAGCAGACAGGATAATTCACCCCTCCACTTT.

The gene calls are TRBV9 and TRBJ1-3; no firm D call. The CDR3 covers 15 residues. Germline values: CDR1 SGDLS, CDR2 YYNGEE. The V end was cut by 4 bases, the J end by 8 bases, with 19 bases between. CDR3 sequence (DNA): TGTGCCAGCAGCCCGTCCCGGGTCACGATGGACACCATATATTTT. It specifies CASSPSRVTMDTIYF.

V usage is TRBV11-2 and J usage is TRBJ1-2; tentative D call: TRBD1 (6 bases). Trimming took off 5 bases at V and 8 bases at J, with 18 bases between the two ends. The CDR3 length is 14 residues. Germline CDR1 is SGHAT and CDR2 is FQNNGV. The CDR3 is CASSPGAGAEGYTF. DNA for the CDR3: TGTGCCAGCAGCCCAGGGGCAGGGGCGGAGGGCTACACCTTC.

In DNA form, the CDR3 reads TGTGCCAGCAGCCAAGATCGGGACAGGGTACAGGGCTACACCTTC. Its translation: CASSQDRDRVQGYTF. The J gene is TRBJ1-2, the V gene TRBV4-2; 9 bases map to TRBD1. The length of the CDR3 is 15 residues. Germline V gives CDR1 LGHNA, CDR2 YNFKEQ. Trimming cost V 0 bases and J 8 bases; bases outside gene matches: 7.

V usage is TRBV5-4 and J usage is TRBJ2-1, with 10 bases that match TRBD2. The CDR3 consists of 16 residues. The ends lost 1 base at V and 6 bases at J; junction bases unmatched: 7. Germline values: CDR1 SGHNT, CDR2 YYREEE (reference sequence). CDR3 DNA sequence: TGTGCCAGCAGCTTGTCGAGCGGGGGGGCCTTCAATGAGCAGTTCTTC. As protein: CASSLSSGGAFNEQFF.

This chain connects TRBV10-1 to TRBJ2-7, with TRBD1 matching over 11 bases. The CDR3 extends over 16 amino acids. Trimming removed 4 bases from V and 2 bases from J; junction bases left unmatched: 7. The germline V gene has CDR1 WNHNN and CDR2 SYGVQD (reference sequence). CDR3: CASSAPGQGVPYEQYF. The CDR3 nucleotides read TGCGCCAGCAGTGCACCGGGACAGGGGGTGCCCTACGAGCAGTACTTC.

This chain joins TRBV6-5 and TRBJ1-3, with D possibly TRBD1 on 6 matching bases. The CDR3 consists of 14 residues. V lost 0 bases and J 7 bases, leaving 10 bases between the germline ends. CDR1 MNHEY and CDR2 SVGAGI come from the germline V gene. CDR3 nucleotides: TGTGCCAGCAGTTACTCTCACAGGGATAACACCATATATTTT. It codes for CASSYSHRDNTIYF.

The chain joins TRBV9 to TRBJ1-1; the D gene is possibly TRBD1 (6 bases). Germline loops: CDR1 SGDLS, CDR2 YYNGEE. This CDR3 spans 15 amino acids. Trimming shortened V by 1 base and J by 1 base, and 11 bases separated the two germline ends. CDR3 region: CASSVSGVANTEAFF. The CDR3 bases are TGTGCCAGCAGCGTATCAGGGGTTGCGAACACTGAAGCTTTCTTT. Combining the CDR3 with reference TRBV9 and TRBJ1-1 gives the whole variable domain DSGVTQTPKHLITATGQRVTLRCSPRSGDLSVYWYQQSLDQGLQFLIQYYNGEERAKGNILERFSAQQFPDLHSELNLSSLELGDSALYFCASSVSGVANTEAFFGQGTRLTVV.

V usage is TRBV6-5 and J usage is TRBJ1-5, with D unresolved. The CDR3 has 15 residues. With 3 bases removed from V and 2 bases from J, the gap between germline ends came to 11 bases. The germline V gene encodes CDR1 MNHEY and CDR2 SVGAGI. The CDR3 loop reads CASSYGPRGNQPQHF. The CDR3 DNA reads TGTGCCAGCAGTTATGGTCCCCGGGGCAATCAGCCCCAGCATTTT.

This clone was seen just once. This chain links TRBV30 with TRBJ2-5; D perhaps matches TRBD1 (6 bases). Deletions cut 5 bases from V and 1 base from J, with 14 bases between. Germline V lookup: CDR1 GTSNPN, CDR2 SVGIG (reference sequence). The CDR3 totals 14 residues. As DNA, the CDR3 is TGTGCCTGGGTCAAGACAGGAAGCCAAGAGACCCAGTACTTC. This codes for CAWVKTGSQETQYF.

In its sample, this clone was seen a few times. The CDR3 coding sequence is TGTGCCAGCAGTGTAGACAGGGCGCCAGATACGCAGTATTTT. Translated: CASSVDRAPDTQYF. V is TRBV6-1 and J is TRBJ2-3; 7 bases map to TRBD1. This CDR3 has 14 amino acids. The V and J ends lost 4 bases and 4 bases, in that order; junction bases with no gene match: 5. The germline CDR1 and CDR2 sequences are MNHNS and SASEGT.

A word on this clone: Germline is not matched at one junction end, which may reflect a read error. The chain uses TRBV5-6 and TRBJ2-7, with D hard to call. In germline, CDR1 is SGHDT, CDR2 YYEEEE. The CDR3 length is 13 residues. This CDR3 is CATSLTGSYEQYF. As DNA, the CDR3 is TGTGCCACCAGCTTGACCGGCTCCTACGAGCAGTACTTC.

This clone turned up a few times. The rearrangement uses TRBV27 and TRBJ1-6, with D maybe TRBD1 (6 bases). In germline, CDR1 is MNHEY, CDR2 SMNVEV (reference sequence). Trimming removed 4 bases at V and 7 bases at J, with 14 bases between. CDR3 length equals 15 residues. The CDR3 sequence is CASSSQTGLNSPLHF. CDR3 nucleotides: TGTGCCAGCAGTTCCCAGACAGGCCTAAATTCACCCCTCCACTTT.

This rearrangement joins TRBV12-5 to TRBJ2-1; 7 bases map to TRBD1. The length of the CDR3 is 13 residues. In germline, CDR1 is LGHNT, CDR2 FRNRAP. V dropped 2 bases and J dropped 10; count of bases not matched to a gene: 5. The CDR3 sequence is CASGLLRGGEQFF. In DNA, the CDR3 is TGTGCTAGTGGTTTGCTCCGAGGGGGCGAGCAGTTCTTC.

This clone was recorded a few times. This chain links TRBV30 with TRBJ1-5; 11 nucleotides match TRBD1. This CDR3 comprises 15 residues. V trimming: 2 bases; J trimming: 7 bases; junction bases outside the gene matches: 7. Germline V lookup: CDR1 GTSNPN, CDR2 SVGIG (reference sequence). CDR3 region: CAWSTGQGAKQPQHF. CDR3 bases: TGTGCCTGGAGTACCGGACAGGGGGCGAAACAGCCCCAGCATTTT.

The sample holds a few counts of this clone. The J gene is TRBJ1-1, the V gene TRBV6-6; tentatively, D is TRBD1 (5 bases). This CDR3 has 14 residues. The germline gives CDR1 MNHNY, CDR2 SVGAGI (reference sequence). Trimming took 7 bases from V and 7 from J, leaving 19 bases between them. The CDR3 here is CASTDWGGRDEAFF. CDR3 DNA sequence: TGTGCCAGCACCGACTGGGGGGGAAGGGATGAAGCTTTCTTT.